The rows below give T cell receptor beta chains drawn from one sample of a study of blood T cell repertoires in COVID-19. The data were produced by immunoSEQ multiplex PCR, yet TCRdb's version contains in-frame clones alone and is incomplete. The sample holds more than 200,000 clones, 83% seen once. The specimen was peripheral blood. These receptors originate from a woman in her thirties or forties with active or convalescent COVID-19. CDR3s include the opening cysteine and the closing phenylalanine or tryptophan. A D gene is named only where the DNA matches it firmly. Expanded clones get a size class; other rows say once, few or many, or leave the size out.

clone_size: -
v_call: TRBV29-1
j_call: TRBJ1-1
d_call: -
cdr3_nt: TGCAGCGTTGCTCCGGGTACGAGCACTGAAGCTTTCTTT
cdr3_aa: CSVAPGTSTEAFF

clone_size: -
v_call: TRBV7-8
j_call: TRBJ2-7
d_call: -
cdr3_nt: TGTGCCAGCAGCTTAGTAGGGGTTCAGGCCCCCTACGAGCAGTACTTC
cdr3_aa: CASSLVGVQAPYEQYF

clone_size: -
v_call: TRBV2
j_call: TRBJ1-4
d_call: -
cdr3_nt: TGTGCCATACGACGGGTGGATGAAAAACTGTTTTTT
cdr3_aa: CAIRRVDEKLFF

clone_size: -
v_call: TRBV5-1
j_call: TRBJ2-3
d_call: TRBD2
cdr3_nt: TGCGCCAGCAGACCCACTGCGGCAAGCGGGAGGGGTGATACGCAGTATTTT
cdr3_aa: CASRPTAASGRGDTQYF

clone_size: -
v_call: TRBV18
j_call: TRBJ1-4
d_call: TRBD1
cdr3_nt: TGTGCCAGCTCACCACCGGACAGGGGGCGGAATGAAAAACTGTTTTTT
cdr3_aa: CASSPPDRGRNEKLFF

clone_size: -
v_call: TRBV19
j_call: TRBJ2-5
d_call: -
cdr3_nt: TGTGCCAGTAGTATCCTTCCACTCCAAGAGACCCAGTACTTC
cdr3_aa: CASSILPLQETQYF

clone_size: -
v_call: TRBV24-1
j_call: TRBJ1-5
d_call: -
cdr3_nt: TGTGCCACCGGGAGCTCCAGTTACAATCAGCCCCAGCATTTT
cdr3_aa: CATGSSSYNQPQHF

clone_size: -
v_call: TRBV4-1
j_call: TRBJ1-2
d_call: -
cdr3_nt: TGCGCCAGCAGCCAGCCTACAGGGTTATATGGCTACACCTTC
cdr3_aa: CASSQPTGLYGYTF

clone_size: -
v_call: TRBV28
j_call: TRBJ1-2
d_call: -
cdr3_nt: TGTGCCAGCAGTAGGGGTTTGGACTATGGCTACACCTTC
cdr3_aa: CASSRGLDYGYTF

clone_size: -
v_call: TRBV29-1
j_call: TRBJ2-3
d_call: TRBD1
cdr3_nt: TGCAGCGACAGACAGGGTTCAGATACGCAGTATTTT
cdr3_aa: CSDRQGSDTQYF

clone_size: -
v_call: TRBV6-5
j_call: TRBJ1-2
d_call: -
cdr3_nt: TGTGCCAGCACCCTGGGAGGCCGAAGCTATGGCTACACCTTC
cdr3_aa: CASTLGGRSYGYTF

clone_size: once
v_call: TRBV7-8
j_call: TRBJ1-1
d_call: -
cdr3_nt: TGTGCCAGCAGCACCCGGAGGGCGGTGAACACTGAAGCTTTCTTT
cdr3_aa: CASSTRRAVNTEAFF

clone_size: -
v_call: TRBV28
j_call: TRBJ1-1
d_call: TRBD1
cdr3_nt: TGTGCCAGCAGTATCAACAGGGGACTCACTGAAGCTTTCTTT
cdr3_aa: CASSINRGLTEAFF

clone_size: -
v_call: TRBV18
j_call: TRBJ1-5
d_call: -
cdr3_nt: TGTGCCAGCTCACCACGAGCGGGGTCTCAGCCCCAGCATTTT
cdr3_aa: CASSPRAGSQPQHF

clone_size: -
v_call: TRBV7-6
j_call: TRBJ1-1
d_call: TRBD1
cdr3_nt: TGTGCCAGCAGCTTAATTCCTACAGGGGGCACTGAAGCTTTCTTT
cdr3_aa: CASSLIPTGGTEAFF

clone_size: -
v_call: TRBV19
j_call: TRBJ2-7
d_call: TRBD2
cdr3_nt: TGTGCCAGTAGTATTGGGGGACTAGCGGGAAGCTACGAGCAGTACTTC
cdr3_aa: CASSIGGLAGSYEQYF

clone_size: -
v_call: TRBV6-5
j_call: TRBJ2-7
d_call: TRBD1
cdr3_nt: TGTGCCAGCAGCCCGCGGACAGGGGCGACCTACGAGCAGTACTTC
cdr3_aa: CASSPRTGATYEQYF

clone_size: -
v_call: TRBV5-8
j_call: TRBJ1-1
d_call: -
cdr3_nt: TGTGCCAGCAGCTTCCAGGTTGAAGCTTTCTTT
cdr3_aa: CASSFQVEAFF

clone_size: -
v_call: TRBV6-5
j_call: TRBJ1-5
d_call: -
cdr3_nt: TGTGCCAGCAGTACTGGTCAGGGCCTCAATCAGCCCCAGCATTTT
cdr3_aa: CASSTGQGLNQPQHF

clone_size: -
v_call: TRBV12-5
j_call: TRBJ1-1
d_call: TRBD1
cdr3_nt: TGTGCTAGCCAGACAGGGAGATACACTGAAGCTTTCTTT
cdr3_aa: CASQTGRYTEAFF

clone_size: -
v_call: TRBV14
j_call: TRBJ2-5
d_call: -
cdr3_nt: TGTGCCAGCAGCGCGTTGACACGGAAACAAGAGACCCAGTACTTC
cdr3_aa: CASSALTRKQETQYF

clone_size: -
v_call: TRBV5-1
j_call: TRBJ1-2
d_call: TRBD1
cdr3_nt: TGCGCCAGCAGCTTCCGACAGGGGTCTAACTATGGCTACACCTTC
cdr3_aa: CASSFRQGSNYGYTF

clone_size: -
v_call: TRBV7-8
j_call: TRBJ2-7
d_call: TRBD1
cdr3_nt: TGTGCCAGCAGCTCCGGGCGGGGGGACAGGGGGGAGCAGTACTTC
cdr3_aa: CASSSGRGDRGEQYF

clone_size: -
v_call: TRBV7-2
j_call: TRBJ1-2
d_call: -
cdr3_nt: TGTGCCACCAGACCGGGGGGAAACTATGGCTACACCTTC
cdr3_aa: CATRPGGNYGYTF

clone_size: -
v_call: TRBV7-2
j_call: TRBJ2-4
d_call: TRBD1
cdr3_nt: TGTGCCAGCAGCAATAGACAGGGGGCGCTTGCCAAAAACATTCAGTACTTC
cdr3_aa: CASSNRQGALAKNIQYF

clone_size: -
v_call: TRBV9
j_call: TRBJ2-1
d_call: TRBD2
cdr3_nt: TGTGCCAGCAGCGTGCTAGCGGAGTACTACAATGAGCAGTTCTTC
cdr3_aa: CASSVLAEYYNEQFF

clone_size: -
v_call: TRBV7-2
j_call: TRBJ1-2
d_call: -
cdr3_nt: TGTGCCAGCAGCAGCAGGGGTGGCTACACCTTC
cdr3_aa: CASSSRGGYTF

clone_size: -
v_call: TRBV29-1
j_call: TRBJ1-1
d_call: TRBD1
cdr3_nt: TGCAGCGTTGGGACAGGCGATACCACTGAAGCTTTCTTT
cdr3_aa: CSVGTGDTTEAFF

clone_size: once
v_call: TRBV5-4
j_call: TRBJ1-2
d_call: -
cdr3_nt: TGTGCCAGCAGCTTGTCCCCAGGGGCTGTACTAGCTAACTATGGCTACACCTTC
cdr3_aa: CASSLSPGAVLANYGYTF

clone_size: -
v_call: TRBV19
j_call: TRBJ1-2
d_call: -
cdr3_nt: TGTGCCAGTAGTGCGGATGGCTACACCTTC
cdr3_aa: CASSADGYTF

clone_size: -
v_call: TRBV5-4
j_call: TRBJ2-3
d_call: TRBD1
cdr3_nt: TGTGCCAGCAGCACCTACAGGGGACAAAACACAGATACGCAGTATTTT
cdr3_aa: CASSTYRGQNTDTQYF

clone_size: -
v_call: TRBV2
j_call: TRBJ1-5
d_call: TRBD1
cdr3_nt: TGTGCCAGCCAGGGGGCGCCGGACAATCAGCCCCAGCATTTT
cdr3_aa: CASQGAPDNQPQHF

clone_size: few
v_call: TRBV4-1
j_call: TRBJ1-1
d_call: TRBD1
cdr3_nt: TGCGCCAGCAGCCAAGCGACCAGCAGGGGGATAAGCACTGAAGCTTTCTTT
cdr3_aa: CASSQATSRGISTEAFF

clone_size: once
v_call: TRBV7-8
j_call: TRBJ2-7
d_call: -
cdr3_nt: TGTGCCAGCAGCTGGTTAGGGGGCTCCTACGAGCAGTACTTC
cdr3_aa: CASSWLGGSYEQYF

clone_size: -
v_call: TRBV5-4
j_call: TRBJ2-3
d_call: -
cdr3_nt: TGTGCCAGCAGCCCGTCGTTGGGAGGCACAGATACGCAGTATTTT
cdr3_aa: CASSPSLGGTDTQYF

clone_size: -
v_call: TRBV29-1
j_call: TRBJ1-4
d_call: -
cdr3_nt: TGCAGCGCCAAAGGGGGTAGGGAAAAACTGTTTTTT
cdr3_aa: CSAKGGREKLFF

clone_size: few
v_call: TRBV11-2
j_call: TRBJ2-7
d_call: -
cdr3_nt: TGTGCCAGCAGCTTAGCTTCTCTCGGGGACGAGCAGTACTTC
cdr3_aa: CASSLASLGDEQYF

clone_size: -
v_call: TRBV11-3
j_call: TRBJ1-1
d_call: -
cdr3_nt: TGTGCCAGCAGCCTTTCACCAGGGTTGAACACTGAAGCTTTCTTT
cdr3_aa: CASSLSPGLNTEAFF

clone_size: -
v_call: TRBV5-8
j_call: TRBJ2-3
d_call: -
cdr3_nt: TGTGCCAGCAGCTTGGGGGACTTCCTCACAGATACGCAGTATTTT
cdr3_aa: CASSLGDFLTDTQYF

clone_size: -
v_call: TRBV19
j_call: TRBJ1-6
d_call: -
cdr3_nt: TGTGCCAGTAGTATGAGGAGTTCACCCCTCCACTTT
cdr3_aa: CASSMRSSPLHF

clone_size: -
v_call: TRBV12-3/TRBV12-4
j_call: TRBJ1-2
d_call: -
cdr3_nt: TGTGCCAGCAGTTTAGGGTCGGGTGGCTACACCTTC
cdr3_aa: CASSLGSGGYTF

clone_size: -
v_call: TRBV6-4
j_call: TRBJ1-5
d_call: -
cdr3_nt: TGTGCCAGCAGTGACTCCGGGGATCAGCCCCAGCATTTT
cdr3_aa: CASSDSGDQPQHF

clone_size: -
v_call: TRBV14
j_call: TRBJ2-1
d_call: -
cdr3_nt: TGTGCCAGCAGCCTCCGGAGTGCGGTGATGAATGAGCAGTTCTTC
cdr3_aa: CASSLRSAVMNEQFF

clone_size: -
v_call: TRBV29-1
j_call: TRBJ2-3
d_call: -
cdr3_nt: TGCAGCGTTGAAGATACTGTGGCGGGGAGCACAGATACGCAGTATTTT
cdr3_aa: CSVEDTVAGSTDTQYF

clone_size: -
v_call: TRBV7-8
j_call: TRBJ1-2
d_call: TRBD1
cdr3_nt: TGTGCCAGCAGCTTAGGACAGGGGCGCGAAAACTATGGCTACACCTTC
cdr3_aa: CASSLGQGRENYGYTF

clone_size: -
v_call: TRBV24-1
j_call: TRBJ1-2
d_call: -
cdr3_nt: TGTGCCACCAGTGATTACACAGGGTCGCGCTACACCTTC
cdr3_aa: CATSDYTGSRYTF

clone_size: -
v_call: TRBV30
j_call: TRBJ1-2
d_call: -
cdr3_nt: TGTGCCTGGAGCAGTCGGACTTACCTAAAGGGCTACACCTTC
cdr3_aa: CAWSSRTYLKGYTF

clone_size: -
v_call: TRBV27
j_call: TRBJ2-7
d_call: -
cdr3_nt: TGTGCCAGCAAGGAGGGCGTTAGCTCCTACGAGCAGTACTTC
cdr3_aa: CASKEGVSSYEQYF

clone_size: -
v_call: TRBV5-1
j_call: TRBJ1-3
d_call: -
cdr3_nt: TGCGCCAGCAGCAATCCGGGAACGAGGGGAAACACCATATATTTT
cdr3_aa: CASSNPGTRGNTIYF

clone_size: -
v_call: TRBV6-5
j_call: TRBJ1-6
d_call: TRBD1
cdr3_nt: TGTGCCAGCAGTTACTCCGACAGGGCGGAATCACCCCTCCACTTT
cdr3_aa: CASSYSDRAESPLHF

clone_size: -
v_call: TRBV5-1
j_call: TRBJ2-3
d_call: TRBD2
cdr3_nt: TGCGCCAGCAGCCCGTCGACTAGCGGGAGCACAGATACGCAGTATTTT
cdr3_aa: CASSPSTSGSTDTQYF

clone_size: -
v_call: TRBV27
j_call: TRBJ1-4
d_call: -
cdr3_nt: TGTGCCAGCAGTTTAAGGGGGGAAAAACTGTTTTTT
cdr3_aa: CASSLRGEKLFF

clone_size: few
v_call: TRBV6-1
j_call: TRBJ2-7
d_call: -
cdr3_nt: TGTGCCAGCAGTTTGGGGGCGGACTACGAGCAGTACTTC
cdr3_aa: CASSLGADYEQYF

clone_size: -
v_call: TRBV14
j_call: TRBJ2-7
d_call: -
cdr3_nt: TGTGCCAGCAGCCAAGATCCACAGGGATCCTACGAGCAGTACTTC
cdr3_aa: CASSQDPQGSYEQYF